The entry below gives a single TCR beta chain sequence along with its context. Source study methods: The authors estimated nucleated cell counts from reference gene primer amplification. Data came from immunoSEQ multiplex PCR; TCRdb stores just in-frame clones and leaves some out. The V and J calls and clone size come from that table; D and trimming were worked out from the DNA. In the table there are around 68,000 clones, roughly 91% of which are singletons. These data originate in a study of blood T cell repertoires in COVID-19. As for the study in general: There were acute and convalescent COVID-19 samples, and they came from the United States, Italy and Spain. In each case, the material was cDNA or gDNA derived from T cells, B-cell-depleted T cells, or PBMCs.

Germline assignment: CDR1 LGHNA and CDR2 YSLEER. This CDR3 contains 16 residues. The ends were cut back, 1 base at V and 7 bases at J, with 17 bases in the middle. This receptor was obtained from a man aged 45-65 years with active COVID-19. Material for sequencing was peripheral blood. This sequence joins TRBV4-3 and TRBJ1-5; maybe TRBD1 (5 bases). The CDR3 here is CASSQVLGGTEQPQHF. The CDR3 DNA sequence: TGCGCCAGCAGCCAAGTTCTAGGCGGGACCGAGCAGCCCCAGCATTTT.